This is a list of T cell receptor beta chains from one sample in a study of blood T cell repertoires in COVID-19. Data came from immunoSEQ multiplex PCR; TCRdb stores just in-frame clones and leaves some out. This table has around 150,000 clones, roughly three quarters appearing once. Sequenced material: peripheral blood. The receptors derive from a man in his sixties with acute or convalescent COVID-19. Both conserved end residues are part of each CDR3. D genes are given only for firm matches. Size is stated for part of the rows, as once, few or many counts, or as a class when the clone is expanded.

v_call: TRBV19
clone_size: NA
d_call: NA
j_call: TRBJ2-5
cdr3_nt: TGTGCCAGTAGTATAGGGTTAGCGGACCATGCTGAGACCCAGTACTTC
cdr3_aa: CASSIGLADHAETQYF

v_call: TRBV5-1
clone_size: NA
d_call: TRBD2
j_call: TRBJ2-3
cdr3_nt: TGCGCCAGCAGCTTGTCCGGGAGGACAGATACGCAGTATTTT
cdr3_aa: CASSLSGRTDTQYF

v_call: TRBV19
clone_size: NA
d_call: NA
j_call: TRBJ1-4
cdr3_nt: TGTGCCAGTAGTTCGACCCCTCAAGCGGAAAAACTGTTTTTT
cdr3_aa: CASSSTPQAEKLFF

v_call: TRBV29-1
clone_size: few
d_call: TRBD2
j_call: TRBJ2-2
cdr3_nt: TGCAGCGTTGGGACTAGCGGGAGAAGGGAGCTGTTTTTT
cdr3_aa: CSVGTSGRRELFF

v_call: TRBV5-1
clone_size: NA
d_call: NA
j_call: TRBJ2-1
cdr3_nt: TGCGCCAGCAGCTTGGCGAGTGAGCAGTTCTTC
cdr3_aa: CASSLASEQFF

v_call: TRBV4-2
clone_size: NA
d_call: TRBD2
j_call: TRBJ2-7
cdr3_nt: TGTGCCAGCAGCCAAGATCCGAGCGGGACCTTCTACGAGCAGTACTTC
cdr3_aa: CASSQDPSGTFYEQYF

v_call: TRBV5-1
clone_size: NA
d_call: TRBD2
j_call: TRBJ2-1
cdr3_nt: TGCGCCAGCAGCTTGATAAGGGACTACAGTTACAATGAGCAGTTCTTC
cdr3_aa: CASSLIRDYSYNEQFF

v_call: TRBV2
clone_size: NA
d_call: NA
j_call: TRBJ2-1
cdr3_nt: TGTGCCAGGGGAAGGACTACATCCTACAATGAGCAGTTCTTC
cdr3_aa: CARGRTTSYNEQFF

v_call: TRBV3-1/TRBV3-2
clone_size: NA
d_call: NA
j_call: TRBJ2-1
cdr3_nt: TGTGCCAGCAGCCCCCTCGGCAGGGCAATAAGGAATGAGCAGTTCTTC
cdr3_aa: CASSPLGRAIRNEQFF

v_call: TRBV7-2
clone_size: NA
d_call: NA
j_call: TRBJ2-5
cdr3_nt: TGTGCCAGCAGCTCCTACCAAGAGACCCAGTACTTC
cdr3_aa: CASSSYQETQYF

v_call: TRBV27
clone_size: NA
d_call: NA
j_call: TRBJ1-1
cdr3_nt: TGTGCCAGCAGTTGGGCTTTGAACACTGAAGCTTTCTTT
cdr3_aa: CASSWALNTEAFF

v_call: TRBV29-1
clone_size: NA
d_call: TRBD2
j_call: TRBJ2-3
cdr3_nt: TGCAGCGCTGTACTAGCGGGAGCAGGGGATACGCAGTATTTT
cdr3_aa: CSAVLAGAGDTQYF

v_call: TRBV19
clone_size: once
d_call: NA
j_call: TRBJ2-5
cdr3_nt: TGTGCCAGTAGTATAGGGGCAGGGTCAACAGAGACCCAGTACTTC
cdr3_aa: CASSIGAGSTETQYF

v_call: TRBV4-2
clone_size: once
d_call: TRBD2
j_call: TRBJ2-5
cdr3_nt: TGTGCCAGCAGCCAAGATGGGACTAGCGGCCAAGAGACCCAGTACTTC
cdr3_aa: CASSQDGTSGQETQYF

v_call: TRBV2
clone_size: NA
d_call: NA
j_call: TRBJ2-2
cdr3_nt: TGTGCCAGCAGGCGAACAGGGATTAACACCGGGGAGCTGTTTTTT
cdr3_aa: CASRRTGINTGELFF

v_call: TRBV2
clone_size: NA
d_call: TRBD2
j_call: TRBJ2-3
cdr3_nt: TGTGCCAGCGGGAGGACTAGCGGGAGGGCCCCAGATACGCAGTATTTT
cdr3_aa: CASGRTSGRAPDTQYF

v_call: TRBV27
clone_size: once
d_call: TRBD2
j_call: TRBJ2-7
cdr3_nt: TGTGCCAGCAGCAAACCGGGACTAGCGGGGAGGGAGGGCTACGAGCAGTACTTC
cdr3_aa: CASSKPGLAGREGYEQYF

v_call: TRBV29-1
clone_size: NA
d_call: NA
j_call: TRBJ2-5
cdr3_nt: TGCAGCGTGGGCTACAGGAGAGAGACCCAGTACTTC
cdr3_aa: CSVGYRRETQYF

v_call: TRBV4-1
clone_size: NA
d_call: NA
j_call: TRBJ1-5
cdr3_nt: TGCGCCAGCAGCCAAGGGGGAGGGGCAGGACAGCCCCAGCATTTT
cdr3_aa: CASSQGGGAGQPQHF

v_call: TRBV5-1
clone_size: NA
d_call: TRBD2
j_call: TRBJ2-1
cdr3_nt: TGCGCCAGCAGCTTGGATCTAGCGGGGTCCAATGAGCAGTTCTTC
cdr3_aa: CASSLDLAGSNEQFF

v_call: TRBV27
clone_size: NA
d_call: TRBD1
j_call: TRBJ1-1
cdr3_nt: TGTGCCAGCACCGCGGAGGGGGCGCGCACTGAAGCTTTCTTT
cdr3_aa: CASTAEGARTEAFF

v_call: TRBV25-1
clone_size: NA
d_call: TRBD2
j_call: TRBJ2-1
cdr3_nt: TGTGCCAGCATGAGCTCCCCGGGACTAGCGGGAGTAGGTGAGCAGTTCTTC
cdr3_aa: CASMSSPGLAGVGEQFF

v_call: TRBV19
clone_size: NA
d_call: NA
j_call: TRBJ1-2
cdr3_nt: TGTGCCAGTAGTATACCTCCCGGCAGGAACTATGGCTACACCTTC
cdr3_aa: CASSIPPGRNYGYTF

v_call: TRBV28
clone_size: NA
d_call: NA
j_call: TRBJ1-2
cdr3_nt: TGTGCCAGCAGTAGACGAGTTGCGGGATACGGCTACACCTTC
cdr3_aa: CASSRRVAGYGYTF

v_call: TRBV19
clone_size: NA
d_call: NA
j_call: TRBJ2-2
cdr3_nt: TGTGCCAGTAGTATAGTGGGGGCCACCGGGGAGCTGTTTTTT
cdr3_aa: CASSIVGATGELFF

v_call: TRBV30
clone_size: NA
d_call: NA
j_call: TRBJ1-5
cdr3_nt: TGTGCCTGGGTGGGCCAAGGGGATCAGCCCCAGCATTTT
cdr3_aa: CAWVGQGDQPQHF

v_call: TRBV6-4
clone_size: once
d_call: NA
j_call: TRBJ2-5
cdr3_nt: TGTGCCAGCAGCCGCTCCCAGGAGACCCAGTACTTC
cdr3_aa: CASSRSQETQYF

v_call: TRBV6-6
clone_size: NA
d_call: TRBD2
j_call: TRBJ2-7
cdr3_nt: TGTGCCAGCAGCTCCAGCACACTCGGACTAGCGGGAGGTATAGGCCCCTACGAGCAGTACTTC
cdr3_aa: CASSSSTLGLAGGIGPYEQYF

v_call: TRBV11-3
clone_size: NA
d_call: TRBD2
j_call: TRBJ2-1
cdr3_nt: TGTGCCAGCAGCCCCTACGGGGGGGGAGGTGTAAATGAGCAGTTCTTC
cdr3_aa: CASSPYGGGGVNEQFF

v_call: TRBV13
clone_size: NA
d_call: NA
j_call: TRBJ1-1
cdr3_nt: TGTGCCAGCAGCCTGGAGAGCACTGAAGCTTTCTTT
cdr3_aa: CASSLESTEAFF

v_call: TRBV7-9
clone_size: NA
d_call: TRBD2
j_call: TRBJ2-1
cdr3_nt: TGTGCCAGCAGCTTATTGACTAGCGGGAGGTATGAGCAGTTCTTC
cdr3_aa: CASSLLTSGRYEQFF

v_call: TRBV7-9
clone_size: NA
d_call: NA
j_call: TRBJ2-6
cdr3_nt: TGTGCCAGCAGCTTTCAGGCTGGGGCCAACGTCCTGACTTTC
cdr3_aa: CASSFQAGANVLTF

v_call: TRBV4-2
clone_size: few
d_call: TRBD1
j_call: TRBJ2-6
cdr3_nt: TGTGCCAGCAGCCAAGAATGGGGACAGGTTTCTGGGGCCAACGTCCTGACTTTC
cdr3_aa: CASSQEWGQVSGANVLTF

v_call: TRBV4-1
clone_size: NA
d_call: NA
j_call: TRBJ2-7
cdr3_nt: TGCGCCAGCAGCCAAGTTGGGGGCACCTACGAGCAGTACTTC
cdr3_aa: CASSQVGGTYEQYF

v_call: TRBV7-9
clone_size: NA
d_call: NA
j_call: TRBJ2-7
cdr3_nt: TGTGCCAGCAGCTTCCGGGGCTACGAGCAGTACTTC
cdr3_aa: CASSFRGYEQYF

v_call: TRBV5-1
clone_size: NA
d_call: TRBD1
j_call: TRBJ1-2
cdr3_nt: TGCGCCAGCGGTACCGGGACAGGGGGGCATGGCTACACCTTC
cdr3_aa: CASGTGTGGHGYTF

v_call: TRBV4-1
clone_size: NA
d_call: NA
j_call: TRBJ2-1
cdr3_nt: TGCGCCAGCCGGAGCCGTAGCGAAACCTACAATGAGCAGTTCTTC
cdr3_aa: CASRSRSETYNEQFF

v_call: TRBV5-8
clone_size: NA
d_call: TRBD2
j_call: TRBJ2-1
cdr3_nt: TGTGCCAGCAGCACCGGACTAGCGGGAAGTAGGCAGTTCTTC
cdr3_aa: CASSTGLAGSRQFF

v_call: TRBV30
clone_size: NA
d_call: NA
j_call: TRBJ2-7
cdr3_nt: TGTGCCTGGAGTCGGGGATCCTACGAGCAGTACTTC
cdr3_aa: CAWSRGSYEQYF

v_call: TRBV7-6
clone_size: NA
d_call: TRBD2
j_call: TRBJ2-7
cdr3_nt: TGTGCCAGCAGCTTAAGCGGTAGCGGGGCCTCTGAGCAGTACTTC
cdr3_aa: CASSLSGSGASEQYF

v_call: TRBV2
clone_size: NA
d_call: TRBD2
j_call: TRBJ2-3
cdr3_nt: TGTGCCAGCAGTCAGTATGCGGGAGGGTTTAATACGCAGTATTTT
cdr3_aa: CASSQYAGGFNTQYF

v_call: TRBV5-5
clone_size: NA
d_call: NA
j_call: TRBJ1-5
cdr3_nt: TGTGCCAGCAGCTTGATATCAGGTAGCAATCAGCCCCAGCATTTT
cdr3_aa: CASSLISGSNQPQHF

v_call: TRBV12-2
clone_size: once
d_call: NA
j_call: TRBJ2-7
cdr3_nt: TGTGCAAGTCGCCTAATAACCACAGGGAACCGGACTAGCGATTCCTACGAGCAGTACTTC
cdr3_aa: CASRLITTGNRTSDSYEQYF

v_call: TRBV5-6
clone_size: NA
d_call: TRBD1
j_call: TRBJ1-4
cdr3_nt: TGTGCCAGCAGCTGGGGGACAGGGGGCTCGGAAAAACTGTTTTTT
cdr3_aa: CASSWGTGGSEKLFF

v_call: TRBV1
clone_size: NA
d_call: NA
j_call: TRBJ2-7
cdr3_nt: TGCACCAGCAGCCAGGCACCATACGAGCAGTACTTC
cdr3_aa: CTSSQAPYEQYF

v_call: TRBV30
clone_size: few
d_call: TRBD2
j_call: TRBJ2-2
cdr3_nt: TGTGCCTGGACTCGAGGGACTAGCAGCACCGGGGAGCTGTTTTTT
cdr3_aa: CAWTRGTSSTGELFF

v_call: TRBV28
clone_size: NA
d_call: TRBD1
j_call: TRBJ1-3
cdr3_nt: TGTGCCAGCAGTACCACAGGGGGAGGAAACACCATATATTTT
cdr3_aa: CASSTTGGGNTIYF

v_call: TRBV28
clone_size: NA
d_call: NA
j_call: TRBJ1-5
cdr3_nt: TGTGCCAGCAGTTTGGAGGGGATCAATCAGCCCCAGCATTTT
cdr3_aa: CASSLEGINQPQHF

v_call: TRBV19
clone_size: many
d_call: TRBD1
j_call: TRBJ1-1
cdr3_nt: TGTGCCAGTAGTATCGACAGGGGGCAAATGAACACTGAAGCTTTCTTT
cdr3_aa: CASSIDRGQMNTEAFF

v_call: TRBV24-1
clone_size: NA
d_call: NA
j_call: TRBJ2-7
cdr3_nt: TGTGCCACCAGTGACCCCGGAGGGTTAGGGCAGTACTTC
cdr3_aa: CATSDPGGLGQYF

v_call: TRBV30
clone_size: once
d_call: NA
j_call: TRBJ1-3
cdr3_nt: TGTGCCTCGGCATACGGACAGTCGGCTGGAAACACCATATATTTT
cdr3_aa: CASAYGQSAGNTIYF

v_call: TRBV11-2
clone_size: NA
d_call: TRBD2
j_call: TRBJ2-7
cdr3_nt: TGTGCCAGCAGCTTAGGGGCTAGCGGGATTAGCGAGCAGTACTTC
cdr3_aa: CASSLGASGISEQYF

v_call: TRBV4-1
clone_size: NA
d_call: NA
j_call: TRBJ2-3
cdr3_nt: TGCGCCAGCAGCCAAGAGTGGCGGGACCCGAGCACAGATACGCAGTATTTT
cdr3_aa: CASSQEWRDPSTDTQYF